This T cell receptor beta chain came from a study of shared clonotypes between healthy human individuals. An even split of each subset's genomic DNA across several immunoSEQ plates was performed. Sequencing was performed with immunoSEQ multiplex PCR; in TCRdb, only in-frame clones are kept and a portion is missing. In the table there are around 2.1 million clones, approximately 94% of which are singletons. Terminally differentiated effector memory CD45RA+ cells were left out of the naive CD8 fraction, which was CD45RO-negative and positively selected for CCR7. The TCR originated in a man between 18 and 29 years old in good health. Some clones in this sample may be carry-over from other donors' samples. The sequencing input was naive CD8+ T cells from PBMCs.

In DNA, the CDR3 is TGTGCCAGCAGCGGGCCCCACGGGGGGTCCTCCTACGAGCAGTACTTC. Its translation is CASSGPHGGSSYEQYF. The V call is TRBV7-8, the J call TRBJ2-7; 7 nucleotides agree with TRBD2. J was trimmed by 0 bases and V by 5 bases; bases with no gene match: 10. Germline CDR1 reads SGHVS; CDR2 reads FQNEAQ. The CDR3 consists of 16 residues.